These 10 T cell receptor beta chains share one sample of origin, sequenced in a study of cytomegalovirus exposure and HLA in healthy donors (dated by TCRdb to 2015 to 2018). Libraries were prepared through the immunoSEQ multiplex PCR assay. TCRdb mirrors the immuneACCESS table, restricted to in-frame sequences. Some clones are absent from its copies; in checked studies, under half trace to an unresolved V gene, and the reason for the others is unknown. Here the sample has 150,000 to 200,000 clones; roughly 80% occur a single time. The top ten clones comprise 10% of the sample. Specimen: PBMCs. The receptors here all came from a man aged 30 to 39 in good health and CMV-seropositive.

V usage is TRBV27 and J usage is TRBJ2-5, with TRBD1 identical over 10 bases. Germline assignment: CDR1 MNHEY and CDR2 SMNVEV (reference sequence). CDR3 length: 16 amino acids. J gave up 3 bases and V 5 bases, and 9 bases lay outside the gene matches. CDR3 sequence reads: CASSLRQGARKETQYF. CDR3 sequence (DNA): TGTGCCAGCAGTCTTCGACAGGGGGCGAGAAAAGAGACCCAGTACTTC.

The CDR3 sequence is CASSEGSSYEQYF. DNA of the CDR3: TGTGCCAGCAGTGAGGGAAGCTCCTACGAGCAGTACTTC. This chain joins TRBV6-6 and TRBJ2-7, with D perhaps TRBD2 (5 bases). CDR3 length equals 13 residues. Trimming stripped 5 bases from V and 0 bases from J, with 8 bases between. CDR1 and CDR2 from the germline V gene are MNHNY and SVGAGI (reference sequence).

The rearrangement joins TRBV18 to TRBJ2-7; the D is unclear. Trimming took 2 bases from V and 3 from J, leaving 11 bases between them. Germline CDR1 and CDR2: KGHSH and LQKENI. CDR3 size: 14 residues. The CDR3 DNA follows: TGTGCCAGCTCACCAACCACAGACGGCTACGAGCAGTACTTC. Protein sequence: CASSPTTDGYEQYF. The full variable domain, rest sourced from reference TRBV18 and TRBJ2-7, is NAGVMQNPRHLVRRRGQEARLRCSPMKGHSHVYWYRQLPEEGLKFMVYLQKENIIDESGMPKERFSAEFPKEGPSILRIQQVVRGDSAAYFCASSPTTDGYEQYFGPGTRLTVT.

This clone appeared a few times. The chain has TRBV27 and TRBJ1-2; 10 bases line up with TRBD1. CDR3 length: 14 amino acids. V lost 3 bases and J lost 8; bases outside the gene matches: 6. Germline CDR1 reads MNHEY; CDR2 reads SMNVEV (reference sequence). Here the CDR3 DNA reads TGTGCCAGCAGTTTGTCGACAGGGGGCTGGGGCTACACCTTC. Protein product: CASSLSTGGWGYTF.

The chain combines TRBV6-5 with TRBJ2-5; possible D gene TRBD1, 5 bases. The V gene lost 5 bases and the J gene lost 5 bases, with 15 bases spanning the gap. From germline, CDR1 is MNHEY and CDR2 SVGAGI. The CDR3 is made up of 14 amino acids. CDR3 in amino acids: CASSVNRGRETQYF. In DNA, the CDR3 is TGTGCCAGCAGTGTAAATAGGGGCAGGGAGACCCAGTACTTC.

J is TRBJ2-2 and V is TRBV5-4; 7 bases map to TRBD2. Looked up from germline, CDR1 is SGHNT and CDR2 is YYREEE (reference sequence). The CDR3 has 15 amino acids. The ends lost 6 bases at V and 1 base at J; junction bases unmatched: 6. The CDR3 sequence: CASNPGGENTGELFF. In DNA form, the CDR3 reads TGTGCCAGCAACCCGGGAGGCGAGAACACCGGGGAGCTGTTTTTT. Drawing the rest from reference TRBV5-4 and TRBJ2-2, the complete variable domain is ETGVTQSPTHLIKTRGQQVTLRCSSQSGHNTVSWYQQALGQGPQFIFQYYREEENGRGNFPPRFSGLQFPNYSSELNVNALELDDSALYLCASNPGGENTGELFFGEGSRLTVL.

The chain links TRBV14 to TRBJ2-7, with D possibly TRBD1 on 5 matching bases. There are 17 residues in the CDR3. Germline V CDR1 and CDR2: SGHDN, FVKESK. Trimming removed 0 bases from V and 1 base from J, with 16 bases in between. Here the CDR3 DNA reads TGTGCCAGCAGCCAAGAGATAGGGGCCAGGGATTCCTACGAGCAGTACTTC. The encoded protein is CASSQEIGARDSYEQYF.

This clone showed up just once. The CDR3 DNA reads TGCGCCAGCAGTGTGCTAGCGGGTTCCTACGAGCAGTACTTC. Translating it yields CASSVLAGSYEQYF. This chain joins TRBV10-1 and TRBJ2-7, with TRBD2 matching 8 bases. Germline CDR1 is WNHNN and CDR2 is SYGVQD (reference sequence). V was pared by 4 bases and J by 1 base, with 3 bases of the junction left unmatched. The CDR3 extends over 14 amino acids.

The chain carries TRBV5-4 and TRBJ2-7; a possible D gene is TRBD2 (7 bases). Trimming removed 1 base at V and 7 bases at J, with 24 bases between. Germline loops: CDR1 SGHNT, CDR2 YYREEE (reference sequence). The CDR3 has 17 residues. Written as DNA, the CDR3 is TGTGCCAGCAGCTTGCCGGTGGGAGCGGGGAGGGGGAAAGAGCAGTACTTC. This codes for CASSLPVGAGRGKEQYF.

J is TRBJ2-7 and V is TRBV5-1, with D tentatively TRBD1 (7 bases). The V end lost 5 bases, the J end lost 4 bases, and 13 bases lay between the germline ends. Germline values: CDR1 SGHRS, CDR2 YFSETQ. This CDR3 contains 13 residues. CDR3 in amino acids: CASSLQGGYEQYF. CDR3 nucleotide sequence: TGCGCCAGCAGTCTCCAGGGGGGTTACGAGCAGTACTTC. The full variable domain, in which reference TRBV5-1 and TRBJ2-7 provide the parts outside the CDR3, is KAGVTQTPRYLIKTRGQQVTLSCSPISGHRSVSWYQQTPGQGLQFLFEYFSETQRNKGNFPGRFSGRQFSNSRSEMNVSTLELGDSALYLCASSLQGGYEQYFGPGTRLTVT.